This T cell receptor (beta chain) originates from a study of PD-1 blockade in classical Hodgkin lymphoma. Trimming pared 1 base from V and 0 bases from J, leaving 7 bases between. Germline-derived CDR1 and CDR2 are SGHTA and FQGNSA. This CDR3 spans 15 amino acids. After autologous stem cell transplantation all patients relapsed, and prior brentuximab vedotin exposure differed between cohorts. By frequency in the sample, this clone is medium-sized. Some clones are missing from TCRdb's copy, which holds only in-frame ones; the method was immunoSEQ multiplex PCR. This repertoire shows about 41,000 clones, around 75% found once; its top ten account for approximately 20%.

The TCR comes from a human donor with classical Hodgkin lymphoma. The starting material was peripheral blood mononuclear cells (PBMCs), obtained at baseline. The chain links TRBV7-2 to TRBJ1-5; the D is unclear. For the CDR3, the DNA is TGTGCCAGCAGCTTAGTTATAAATAGCAATCAGCCCCAGCATTTT. Translation: CASSLVINSNQPQHF.